This is a list of T cell receptor beta chains from one sample in a study of OX40 agonist ivuxolimab in advanced cancers. TCRdb's copy holds only in-frame clones and misses some; the assay was immunoSEQ multiplex PCR. The sample holds about 21,000 clones; about four fifths are singletons and the top ten take under 35%. The sample was CD4+ or CD8+ T cells sorted from blood, taken in a trial of the OX40 agonist ivuxolimab. The receptors shown here come from an adult with an advanced solid tumor such as melanoma, head and neck, liver or kidney cancer. Each CDR3 is given with its conserved first and last residue. D genes are given only for firm matches.

d_gene	v_gene	j_gene	CDR3aa
.	TRBV5-6	TRBJ2-5	CASSLVAYQETQYF
TRBD1	TRBV9	TRBJ2-2	CASSASGTVHRELFF
TRBD1	TRBV14	TRBJ2-7	CASSPRPGQGALQNYEQYF
TRBD2	TRBV4-2	TRBJ2-7	CASSQSGLAGPSSYEQYF
TRBD1	TRBV5-4	TRBJ2-1	CASSGTGGEQFF
.	TRBV9	TRBJ2-7	CASSVDVSGNYEQYF
.	TRBV5-1	TRBJ1-2	CASSPYLTGGYTF
.	TRBV6-5	TRBJ2-5	CASSSGTRVGEETQYF
TRBD2	TRBV5-1	TRBJ2-7	CASSFGVSGRVSSYEQYF
.	TRBV30	TRBJ2-4	CAWGAILGAKNIQYF
.	TRBV6-5	TRBJ2-1	CASRNPGRYNEQFF
.	TRBV7-9	TRBJ2-7	CASSLEDGSFYEQYF
TRBD1	TRBV2	TRBJ2-2	CAGRQGITGELFF
.	TRBV6-1	TRBJ2-7	CASSEVSGPPYEQYF
.	TRBV5-3	TRBJ1-5	CARSLAGGNSNQPQHF
.	TRBV9	TRBJ2-3	CASSVLEVDTQYF
TRBD1	TRBV7-9	TRBJ1-2	CASSAWTGGDYGYTF
.	TRBV7-8	TRBJ1-2	CASSRRAPPAPHYGYTF
TRBD1	TRBV13	TRBJ2-7	CASSPGQGMGEQYF
TRBD1	TRBV4-1	TRBJ1-3	CASSQVPTGGSGNTIYF
.	TRBV9	TRBJ2-1	CASSFQGNEQFF
.	TRBV21-1	TRBJ2-5	CASSTRTPQETQYF
.	TRBV30	TRBJ2-1	CAWSSGYSEQFF
TRBD1	TRBV2	TRBJ2-5	CASSEDWTGAETQYF
TRBD1	TRBV7-9	TRBJ2-7	CASSSGTGGTYEQYF
.	TRBV15	TRBJ1-1	CATSRDRATEAFF
TRBD2	TRBV6-5	TRBJ2-5	CASSDYREGVETQYF
.	TRBV9	TRBJ1-1	CASSADTNTEAFF
.	TRBV4-1	TRBJ1-3	CASSQDGVDSGNTIYF
.	TRBV27	TRBJ2-3	CAGSFEASGRTDTQYF
.	TRBV19	TRBJ2-7	CASSIDRNYEQYF
TRBD2	TRBV7-8	TRBJ2-3	CASSLDGRVTDTQYF
.	TRBV7-8	TRBJ2-4	CASSLGAGLAKNIQYF
TRBD1	TRBV25-1	TRBJ1-4	CASSRQGATNEKLFF
.	TRBV18	TRBJ2-5	CASSAGETQYF
.	TRBV11-2	TRBJ2-7	CASSPPGRYEQYF
.	TRBV6-1	TRBJ2-1	CASALDGYNEQFF
.	TRBV7-8	TRBJ2-3	CASRDRGGPTDTQYF
.	TRBV2	TRBJ2-7	CASSEEADYEQYF
.	TRBV18	TRBJ2-2	CASSPLGHGSNTGELFF
.	TRBV7-3	TRBJ2-3	CASSWTVADTQYF
TRBD1	TRBV7-2	TRBJ2-3	CASSPVRDSLITDTQYF
.	TRBV2	TRBJ2-7	CASSEWFGDRGVYEQYF
.	TRBV7-9	TRBJ2-3	CASSPRLVTDTQYF
TRBD2	TRBV18	.	CASSPRLAGGPHREQYF
.	TRBV5-8	TRBJ1-5	CASSLDQPQHF
.	TRBV7-9	TRBJ2-5	CASSLASWADQETQYF
TRBD1	TRBV13	TRBJ1-3	CASSSGTGGNTIYF